The sample holds many counts of the clone carrying this T cell receptor (beta chain). TCRdb re-called the 5' RACE reads with MiXCR, one entry per CDR3 protein. The sample includes about 58,000 distinct CDR3 sequences, more than 5.5% seen only once; the top ten take 40%. The source of the sample is a study of T cells after yellow fever vaccination. This material consisted of CD8+ T cells sorted from PBMCs, taken on the day of the first yellow fever vaccination. The sequence was obtained from a man younger than 35 who received the YFV17D yellow fever vaccine.

The CDR3 reads CSARDLGGTDTQYF. Here the CDR3 DNA reads TGCAGTGCTAGAGATCTCGGGGGCACAGATACGCAGTATTTT. The chain recombines TRBV20-1 with TRBJ2-3; a weak D match, TRBD2 (5 bases). The germline V and J ends were trimmed by 0 bases and 1 base, with 8 bases remaining between them. This CDR3 is built from 14 residues. Germline CDR1 reads DFQATT; CDR2 reads SNEGSKA (reference sequence).